This is a list of T cell receptor beta chains from one sample in a study of T-cell memory formation after mild COVID-19. TCRdb reprocessed the 5' RACE reads via MiXCR and lists one record per CDR3 protein. The sample lists under 700,000 distinct CDR3 sequences; roughly 21% were seen once. Material for sequencing was PBMCs or a T cell subset sorted from them (not recorded which). Receptor source: an adult woman who had mild COVID-19 (a few samples of this study predate the infection). Cell type and time point are not known. Each CDR3 is given with its conserved first and last residue. The D gene is left open where the match is weak. Size values are once, few and many counts, or a class for expanded clones, and some rows have none.

v_call: TRBV12-3/TRBV12-4; j_call: TRBJ2-3; d_call: -; clone_size: few; cdr3_nt: TGTGCCAGCACCAGACCGGGCACAGATACGCAGTATTTT; cdr3_aa: CASTRPGTDTQYF
v_call: TRBV15; j_call: TRBJ2-1; d_call: -; clone_size: few; cdr3_nt: TGTGCCACCAGCAGAGATAGGGTACGGCGCAATGAGCAGTTCTTC; cdr3_aa: CATSRDRVRRNEQFF
v_call: TRBV5-4; j_call: TRBJ1-1; d_call: -; clone_size: few; cdr3_nt: TGTGCCAGCAGCTCTCAGGCGCTGAACACTGAAGCTTTCTTT; cdr3_aa: CASSSQALNTEAFF
v_call: TRBV10-3; j_call: TRBJ2-1; d_call: TRBD2; clone_size: few; cdr3_nt: TGTGCCATCAGTGAGACGACTAGCGGGAGGGCCGGTGAGCAGTTCTTC; cdr3_aa: CAISETTSGRAGEQFF
v_call: TRBV5-1; j_call: TRBJ2-6; d_call: -; clone_size: many; cdr3_nt: TGCGCCAGCAGCTTGGCAGGCACCTCTGGGGCCAACGTCCTGACTTTC; cdr3_aa: CASSLAGTSGANVLTF
v_call: TRBV2; j_call: TRBJ2-1; d_call: TRBD2; clone_size: many; cdr3_nt: TGTGCCAGCAGTGTCGGGGGGGTGAATGAGCAGTTCTTC; cdr3_aa: CASSVGGVNEQFF
v_call: TRBV27; j_call: TRBJ2-1; d_call: -; clone_size: -; cdr3_nt: TGTGCCAGCAGTCCCCGAGGACCAGATAAGAATGAGCAGTTCTTC; cdr3_aa: CASSPRGPDKNEQFF
v_call: TRBV7-9; j_call: TRBJ1-3; d_call: -; clone_size: -; cdr3_nt: TGTGCCAGCAACACCGTATCAGGGGAATCCGGAAACACCATATATTTT; cdr3_aa: CASNTVSGESGNTIYF
v_call: TRBV4-1; j_call: TRBJ2-1; d_call: TRBD2; clone_size: few; cdr3_nt: TGCGCCAGCAGCCAAGGAGGGACTAGCGGGGGGGCCAGTGAGCAGTTCTTC; cdr3_aa: CASSQGGTSGGASEQFF
v_call: TRBV20-1; j_call: TRBJ2-7; d_call: TRBD1; clone_size: -; cdr3_nt: TGCAGTGCTAGAGGACTTTTGGGACAGACCTACGAGCAGTACTTC; cdr3_aa: CSARGLLGQTYEQYF
v_call: TRBV11-2; j_call: TRBJ1-2; d_call: TRBD1; clone_size: few; cdr3_nt: TGTGCCAGCAGCTTGGGGACAGGGCCCGGCTACACCTTC; cdr3_aa: CASSLGTGPGYTF
v_call: TRBV29-1; j_call: TRBJ1-2; d_call: -; clone_size: -; cdr3_nt: TGCAGCGTTGAAATTCCAGCCTATAATGGCTACACCTTC; cdr3_aa: CSVEIPAYNGYTF
v_call: TRBV20-1; j_call: TRBJ1-6; d_call: TRBD1; clone_size: few; cdr3_nt: TGCAGTGCTCCAAACAGGGGGAATTCACCCCTCCACTTT; cdr3_aa: CSAPNRGNSPLHF
v_call: TRBV11-1; j_call: TRBJ2-7; d_call: -; clone_size: -; cdr3_nt: TGTGCCAGCAGTTACGGGTCCACCGAGCAGTACTTC; cdr3_aa: CASSYGSTEQYF
v_call: TRBV6-1; j_call: TRBJ1-5; d_call: TRBD1; clone_size: once; cdr3_nt: TGTGCCAGCAGTGAAATGGGACAGAATAATCAGCCCCAGCATTTT; cdr3_aa: CASSEMGQNNQPQHF
v_call: TRBV4-1; j_call: TRBJ2-1; d_call: -; clone_size: -; cdr3_nt: TGCGCCAGCAGCCAATCTCACTACAATGAGCAGTTCTTC; cdr3_aa: CASSQSHYNEQFF
v_call: TRBV4-1; j_call: TRBJ2-2; d_call: TRBD1; clone_size: -; cdr3_nt: TGCGCCAGCACCCCAAGACCGGGACAGTCGGGGGAGCTGTTTTTT; cdr3_aa: CASTPRPGQSGELFF
v_call: TRBV6-6; j_call: TRBJ2-3; d_call: TRBD2; clone_size: few; cdr3_nt: TGTGCCAGCAGGAGACTAGCGGGAGTACCAGATACGCAGTATTTT; cdr3_aa: CASRRLAGVPDTQYF
v_call: TRBV4-1; j_call: TRBJ2-7; d_call: -; clone_size: few; cdr3_nt: TGCGCCAGCAGCCAAGGTGTGACGGGGAGGCGCTACGAGCAGTACTTC; cdr3_aa: CASSQGVTGRRYEQYF
v_call: TRBV4-1; j_call: TRBJ1-4; d_call: -; clone_size: few; cdr3_nt: TGCGCCAGCAGCCAAGATTCGCGCGGAGTAGGGCGGAGAACTAATGAAAAACTGTTTTTT; cdr3_aa: CASSQDSRGVGRRTNEKLFF
v_call: TRBV19; j_call: TRBJ1-4; d_call: TRBD1; clone_size: -; cdr3_nt: TGTGCCAGCCGAGCCGGGACAGGGAATGAAAAACTGTTTTTT; cdr3_aa: CASRAGTGNEKLFF
v_call: TRBV19; j_call: TRBJ1-1; d_call: -; clone_size: -; cdr3_nt: TGTGCCAGTAGTATCCAGGGGATGAACACTGAAGCTTTCTTT; cdr3_aa: CASSIQGMNTEAFF
v_call: TRBV25-1; j_call: TRBJ2-4; d_call: TRBD2; clone_size: few; cdr3_nt: TGTGCCAGCAGTGACCCGAGCGGGAGTCCCAAAAACATTCAGTACTTC; cdr3_aa: CASSDPSGSPKNIQYF
v_call: TRBV5-1; j_call: TRBJ2-1; d_call: -; clone_size: -; cdr3_nt: TGCGCCAGCATCTTGAAGGGGGGGTTCAATGAGCAGTTCTTC; cdr3_aa: CASILKGGFNEQFF
v_call: TRBV20-1; j_call: TRBJ1-1; d_call: -; clone_size: -; cdr3_nt: TGCAGTGCTAGAGTAGGGGTGAACACTGAAGCTTTCTTT; cdr3_aa: CSARVGVNTEAFF
v_call: TRBV19; j_call: TRBJ1-5; d_call: -; clone_size: -; cdr3_nt: TGTGCCAGTAGTCCAGAAGAGGTGGGTGGCAATCAGCCCCAGCATTTT; cdr3_aa: CASSPEEVGGNQPQHF
v_call: TRBV12-3/TRBV12-4; j_call: TRBJ1-2; d_call: -; clone_size: few; cdr3_nt: TGTGCCAGCAGTTTAGACGGCAGGGCGCTCCATGGCTACACCTTC; cdr3_aa: CASSLDGRALHGYTF
v_call: TRBV7-8; j_call: TRBJ2-7; d_call: -; clone_size: few; cdr3_nt: TGTGCCAGCAGCTTGGCCTCTCCTGAAAGGGTAAACCCCTACGAGCAGTACTTC; cdr3_aa: CASSLASPERVNPYEQYF
v_call: TRBV6-5; j_call: TRBJ2-7; d_call: -; clone_size: -; cdr3_nt: TGTGCCAGCAGGTTCGTGGGTATGGGCGAGCAGTACTTC; cdr3_aa: CASRFVGMGEQYF
v_call: TRBV7-9; j_call: TRBJ2-7; d_call: -; clone_size: few; cdr3_nt: TGTGCCAGCAGACCCAACGATCTCTCCGAAGGTGGCTACGAGCAGTACTTC; cdr3_aa: CASRPNDLSEGGYEQYF
v_call: TRBV20-1; j_call: TRBJ2-7; d_call: TRBD2; clone_size: -; cdr3_nt: TGCAGTGCTAGTGCTATAGCGGGGGCCACCTACGAGCAGTACTTC; cdr3_aa: CSASAIAGATYEQYF
v_call: TRBV14; j_call: TRBJ2-7; d_call: -; clone_size: -; cdr3_nt: TGTGCCAGCAGCCAAACCCTTCAGATGGGATTCTCCTACGAGCAGTACTTC; cdr3_aa: CASSQTLQMGFSYEQYF
v_call: TRBV14; j_call: TRBJ2-1; d_call: TRBD2; clone_size: few; cdr3_nt: TGTGCCAGCAGCCAAGATTACGGACTAGTCGTCAATGAGCAGTTCTTC; cdr3_aa: CASSQDYGLVVNEQFF
v_call: TRBV7-6; j_call: TRBJ2-6; d_call: TRBD1; clone_size: -; cdr3_nt: TGTGCCAGCAGCTTGGCCGGACAGGTTACTGGGGCCAACGTCCTGACTTTC; cdr3_aa: CASSLAGQVTGANVLTF
v_call: TRBV7-9; j_call: TRBJ2-1; d_call: TRBD2; clone_size: few; cdr3_nt: TGTGCCAGCAGCGCACCCACCTCTAGCGGGAGGCGGAATGAGCAGTTCTTC; cdr3_aa: CASSAPTSSGRRNEQFF
v_call: TRBV28; j_call: TRBJ2-1; d_call: -; clone_size: few; cdr3_nt: TGTGCCAGCAGTCCCCTCGGTCGCGCCCACAATGAGCAGTTCTTC; cdr3_aa: CASSPLGRAHNEQFF
v_call: TRBV6-4; j_call: TRBJ1-4; d_call: TRBD1; clone_size: -; cdr3_nt: TGTGCCAGCAGCGCCTCAGGGGGCTCGGGTGAAAAACTGTTTTTT; cdr3_aa: CASSASGGSGEKLFF
v_call: TRBV7-9; j_call: TRBJ2-4; d_call: -; clone_size: -; cdr3_nt: TGTGCCAGCAGCACTATAAGGTCGGGGCAGAAAAACATTCAGTACTTC; cdr3_aa: CASSTIRSGQKNIQYF
v_call: TRBV5-1; j_call: TRBJ2-7; d_call: TRBD1; clone_size: -; cdr3_nt: TGCGCCAGCAGCTCAGGGACAGGGGGCCTGAACGAGCAGTACTTC; cdr3_aa: CASSSGTGGLNEQYF
v_call: TRBV7-9; j_call: TRBJ2-5; d_call: -; clone_size: -; cdr3_nt: TGTGCCCTAATCCGGATATCGGGCTCCCAAGAGACCCAGTACTTC; cdr3_aa: CALIRISGSQETQYF
v_call: TRBV5-1; j_call: TRBJ1-6; d_call: -; clone_size: few; cdr3_nt: TGCGCCAGCAGCTTGGGACCGTCGAGCTCCTATAATTCACCCCTCCACTTT; cdr3_aa: CASSLGPSSSYNSPLHF
v_call: TRBV12-3/TRBV12-4; j_call: TRBJ2-1; d_call: -; clone_size: few; cdr3_nt: TGTGCCAGCAGTCAATCTCCCGGGACTGCCGACTCCAATGAGCAGTTCTTC; cdr3_aa: CASSQSPGTADSNEQFF